The present entry profiles one TCR beta chain with its context. The method was immunoSEQ multiplex PCR; TCRdb's version includes in-frame clones alone and lacks a portion of them. This table holds about 85,000 clones, 88% found once. This specimen belongs to a study of T cell responses to AZD1222 COVID-19 vaccine. Germline CDR1 MNHEY, CDR2 SMNVEV (reference sequence). The CDR3 runs to 14 residues. Trimming removed 5 bases at V and 2 bases at J, with 13 bases between. The receptor was derived from an adult in good health. The sequences come from peripheral blood, collected on day 0 of AZD1222 vaccination. The chain couples TRBV27 to TRBJ2-7; TRBD1 is a possible D gene (5 bases). The DNA for the CDR3 is TGTGCCAGCAGTCCCCCGGACAATCCCTACGAGCAGTACTTC. Amino acid sequence: CASSPPDNPYEQYF.